This T cell receptor beta chain is from a study of blood T cell repertoires in COVID-19. Germline-derived CDR1 and CDR2 are MDHEN and SYDVKM. This CDR3 has 14 amino acids. The V end lost 3 bases, the J end lost 4 bases, and 13 bases lay between the germline ends. Only in-frame clones appear in the TCRdb table, and some are missing; sequencing was by immunoSEQ multiplex PCR. The sample consists of about 110,000 clones, roughly four fifths of them appearing once. The source material was peripheral blood. The rearrangement joins TRBV28 to TRBJ2-7, with a tentative D call TRBD2 (6 bases). This receptor was identified in a woman between 70 and 85 years old with acute or convalescent COVID-19. This CDR3 is CASSFPTSGYEQYF. For the CDR3, the DNA is TGTGCCAGCAGTTTTCCGACTAGTGGATACGAGCAGTACTTC.